Presented here are 29 T cell receptor beta chains from one specimen sequenced in a study of blood T cells in healthy people across ages. Together with a sample-barcoded 5' primer, a J-beta primer mix was included in a second PCR lasting about 6 to 11 cycles. TCRdb analysed the 5' RACE reads with MiXCR anew, one entry per CDR3 protein. Among approximately 800,000 distinct CDR3 sequences listed, roughly 53% were seen once. The material sequenced was blood. These receptors were collected from a man at least 80 years old in good health.

The table lists this clonotype with a few counts. The rearrangement links TRBV2 to TRBJ1-2; possible D gene TRBD1, 5 bases. Trimming pared 8 bases from V and 12 bases from J, leaving 16 bases between. This CDR3 is built from 11 residues. Germline CDR1 is SNHLY and CDR2 is FYNNEI. This chain's CDR3 is CASPGAGKHTF. The CDR3 DNA reads as TGTGCCAGCCCCGGGGCGGGCAAGCACACCTTC.

At least ten counts were recorded for this clonotype. The chain carries TRBV29-1 and TRBJ2-7; D tentatively fits TRBD1 or TRBD2 (5 bases each). Germline CDR1 is SQVTM and CDR2 is ANQGSEA. The CDR3 is 12 amino acids. Trimming stripped 4 bases from V and 0 bases from J, with 7 bases between. The DNA of the CDR3 is TGCAGCGTTGCCGGGACCTCCTACGAGCAGTACTTC. Translated: CSVAGTSYEQYF.

This chain connects TRBV28 to TRBJ2-4, with 7 bases matching TRBD2. CDR3 length: 14 residues. With V trimmed by 6 bases and J by 13 bases, 15 bases remained unmatched. The germline V gene has CDR1 MDHEN and CDR2 SYDVKM. CDR3 sequence reads: CASRPSLGGREQYF. For the CDR3, the DNA is TGTGCCAGCAGACCGTCCTTGGGGGGGAGGGAGCAGTACTTC.

The chain combines TRBV5-1 with TRBJ2-1; TRBD2 aligns across 7 bases. Germline assignment: CDR1 SGHRS and CDR2 YFSETQ. This CDR3 contains 14 residues. Losses at the gene ends were 2 bases for V and 8 bases for J; bases not matched to a gene: 7. The CDR3 nucleotides are TGCGCCAGCAGCTTCGGACTAGATCGCGATGAGCAGTTCTTC. It translates to CASSFGLDRDEQFF.

The table lists this clonotype with a few counts. The V call is TRBV29-1, the J call TRBJ2-3, with D maybe TRBD2 (5 bases). The V gene lost 5 bases and the J gene lost 4 bases, with 10 bases spanning the gap. The CDR3 extends over 12 amino acids. Germline V gene data show CDR1 as SQVTM and CDR2 as ANQGSEA. The CDR3 DNA is TGCAGCGTTTCGAGGGTGGCAGATACGCAGTATTTT. Protein sequence: CSVSRVADTQYF.

The V gene is TRBV11-3, the J gene TRBJ2-1, with a tentative D call TRBD1 (6 bases). The V and J ends lost 0 bases and 9 bases respectively, with 15 bases between them. Germline V lookup: CDR1 SGHNT, CDR2 YENEEA. The CDR3 spans 15 residues. The CDR3 is CASSLDGNRESEQFF. The CDR3, as DNA: TGTGCCAGCAGCTTAGATGGGAACAGGGAGAGTGAGCAGTTCTTC.

The chain uses TRBV27 and TRBJ1-3; D remains unclear. V dropped 7 bases and J dropped 4 bases, with 11 bases sitting between them. The germline gives CDR1 MNHEY, CDR2 SMNVEV (reference sequence). This CDR3 has 13 amino acids. The chain's CDR3 is CASTDLRGNTIYF. Here the CDR3 DNA reads TGTGCCAGCACCGACTTGCGGGGAAACACCATATATTTT.

For this clonotype: At one end the junction does not follow the germline gene, possibly because of a read error. V usage is TRBV14 and J usage is TRBJ2-2, with D tentatively TRBD1 (5 bases). Germline assignment: CDR1 SGHDN and CDR2 FVKESK. This CDR3 contains 16 residues. CDR3 in DNA: TGTGCCATCAGCCCCCCCCAGGGCCCGAACACCGGGGAGCTGTTTTTT. Its protein product is CAISPPQGPNTGELFF.

This clonotype was seen more than once but under ten times. This sequence joins TRBV10-3 and TRBJ2-3, with TRBD1 identical over 8 bases. The CDR3 contains 16 residues. The germline CDR1 and CDR2 sequences are ENHRY and SYGVKD. Trimming took 3 bases from V and 14 from J; bases not matched to a gene: 19. This CDR3 is CAISDLDRDTGRYAYF. CDR3 coding DNA: TGTGCCATCAGTGACTTGGACAGGGACACGGGCAGATACGCGTATTTT.

As concerns this clonotype: Germline and junction disagree at one end, which may indicate a read error. The chain is built from TRBV29-1 and TRBJ2-7, with TRBD2 matching 7 bases. The DNA end favors TRBJ2-5, so the J call may be wrong. CDR3 length: 11 residues. Germline V gene lookup returns CDR1 SQVTM and CDR2 ANQGSEA. The CDR3 protein is CGVLTGGTQYF. The CDR3 coding sequence is TGCGGCGTCTTGACGGGGGGGACCCAGTACTTC.

This clonotype is a singleton in its sample. J is TRBJ2-6 and V is TRBV3-1; possible D gene TRBD1, 5 bases. V lost 10 bases to trimming and J lost 0 bases, with 16 bases between them. This CDR3 has 16 amino acids. CDR1 and CDR2 from the germline V gene are LGHDT and YNNKEL (reference sequence). The CDR3 nucleotides are TGTGCCACTCAGGGCTGGTTCAGCTCTGGGGCCAACGTCCTGACTTTC. It yields the protein CATQGWFSSGANVLTF. The full variable domain, in which reference TRBV3-1 and TRBJ2-6 provide the parts outside the CDR3, is DTAVSQTPKYLVTQMGNDKSIKCEQNLGHDTMYWYKQDSKKFLKIMFSYNNKELIINETVPNRFSPKSPDKAHLNLHINSLELGDSAVYFCATQGWFSSGANVLTFGAGSRLTVL.

This rearrangement joins TRBV12-5 to TRBJ2-2; D is undetermined. The length of the CDR3 is 15 residues. Germline V gene sequence: CDR1 LGHNT, CDR2 FRNRAP. The germline V and J ends were trimmed by 0 bases and 4 bases, with 9 bases remaining between them. The CDR3: CASGLVLVGTGELFF. DNA for the CDR3: TGTGCTAGTGGTTTGGTACTTGTGGGCACCGGGGAGCTGTTTTTT.

With regard to this clonotype: A junction boundary mismatches the germline segment, possibly from a read error. J is TRBJ1-4 and V is TRBV29-1; D gene ambiguous. CDR1 is SQVTM and CDR2 is ANQGSEA in the germline V gene. The CDR3 is 15 residues long. In DNA, the CDR3 is TGCAGCGCTGAAGATTCGCGGTGGGGTAATGAAAAACTGTTTTTT. It codes for CSAEDSRWGNEKLFF.

Note on this clonotype: This clone may be a read error of a much larger clone one base away. The chain employs TRBV9 and TRBJ1-2; D might be TRBD1 (5 bases). This CDR3 is 14 amino acids long. From germline, CDR1 is SGDLS and CDR2 YYNGEE. This CDR3 reads CASSVAAQGDGHTF. CDR3 nucleotides: TGTGCCAGCAGCGTAGCGGCCCAGGGAGATGGCCACACCTTC.

The chain links TRBV11-2 to TRBJ1-1; no clear D. This CDR3 is built from 14 residues. V lost 5 bases, J lost 3 bases, and 13 bases lay in between. Germline CDR1 and CDR2: SGHAT and FQNNGV. The CDR3 sequence: CASSPDRPDTEAFF. The CDR3 DNA reads as TGTGCCAGCAGCCCCGACCGGCCGGACACTGAAGCTTTCTTT. The full variable domain, its missing parts supplied by reference TRBV11-2 and TRBJ1-1, is EAGVAQSPRYKIIEKRQSVAFWCNPISGHATLYWYQQILGQGPKLLIQFQNNGVVDDSQLPKDRFSAERLKGVDSTLKIQPAKLEDSAVYLCASSPDRPDTEAFFGQGTRLTVV.

J is TRBJ2-1 and V is TRBV5-1, with D possibly called TRBD1 or TRBD2 (6 bases each). CDR1 is SGHRS, CDR2 YFSETQ, per germline. The CDR3 has 16 amino acids. V was cut by 1 base and J by 3 bases, with 14 bases left in between. The CDR3 nucleotides are TGCGCCAGCAGCTTGTCTCCGGGGGCCGTCTACAATGAGCAGTTCTTC. It encodes CASSLSPGAVYNEQFF.

The chain links TRBV9 to TRBJ2-1; D remains ambiguous. Germline values: CDR1 SGDLS, CDR2 YYNGEE. The germline V and J ends were trimmed by 0 bases and 5 bases, with 15 bases remaining between them. The CDR3 runs to 16 residues. The CDR3 region has the DNA TGTGCCAGCAGCGTAGCCTTGACCGGCGCTAACAATGAGCAGTTCTTC. It yields the protein CASSVALTGANNEQFF.

This clonotype appeared a few times. The chain couples TRBV2 to TRBJ2-7; D may be TRBD1 (6 bases). V shed 6 bases and J shed 2 bases, with 14 bases lying between them. The CDR3 runs to 14 residues. Looked up from germline, CDR1 is SNHLY and CDR2 is FYNNEI. Here the CDR3 reads CASRTGTSTYEQYF. The CDR3 region has the DNA TGTGCCAGCAGGACCGGGACATCCACCTACGAGCAGTACTTC.

This clonotype was seen a few times. The chain links TRBV20-1 to TRBJ2-1; 9 bases map to TRBD1. Germline assignment: CDR1 DFQATT and CDR2 SNEGSKA (reference sequence). CDR3 length: 17 amino acids. Trimming cost V 0 bases and J 4 bases; bases outside gene matches: 10. The CDR3 loop reads CSARDPLGQGLYNEQFF. The CDR3 nucleotides are TGCAGTGCTAGAGATCCTCTGGGACAGGGCCTTTACAATGAGCAGTTCTTC.

The chain couples TRBV27 to TRBJ2-1; the match to TRBD2 covers 10 bases. Trimming at V came to 0 bases and at J to 7 bases, leaving 9 bases not matched to a gene. CDR3 length equals 17 residues. Per the germline V gene, CDR1 is MNHEY and CDR2 is SMNVEV (reference sequence). The CDR3 sequence: CASSLSPLAGVRNEQFF. As DNA, the CDR3 is TGTGCCAGCAGTTTATCGCCCCTAGCGGGAGTGAGGAATGAGCAGTTCTTC.

V and J are TRBV20-1 and TRBJ2-3; TRBD2 agrees at 12 bases. This CDR3 contains 15 residues. The germline V gene encodes CDR1 DFQATT and CDR2 SNEGSKA (reference sequence). The J segment lost 6 bases and the V segment lost 3 bases, leaving 7 bases of the junction unmatched. The CDR3: CSASGLAGGRDTQYF. The CDR3 DNA is TGCAGTGCTAGTGGGCTAGCGGGAGGGCGGGATACGCAGTATTTT.

The CDR3 region has the DNA TGTGCCAGCAGCTTGGGGACAGAGCGGCCCCAGCATTTT. Translated: CASSLGTERPQHF. The genes are TRBV5-8 and TRBJ1-5, with TRBD1 as a possible D gene (6 bases). The CDR3 spans 13 residues. Trimming took 0 bases from V and 9 from J, leaving 10 bases between them. Germline V CDR1 and CDR2: SGHTS, YDEGEE.

The chain carries TRBV7-2 and TRBJ1-3; TRBD1 is a possible D gene (5 bases). CDR3 length equals 15 residues. Trimming took off 3 bases at V and 4 bases at J, with 13 bases between the two ends. CDR1 and CDR2 from the germline V gene are SGHTA and FQGNSA. The CDR3 loop is CASSLGPAEGNTIYF. The CDR3 DNA sequence: TGTGCCAGCAGCTTGGGACCGGCGGAAGGAAACACCATATATTTT.

The chain uses TRBV18 and TRBJ2-7; the D is unclear. V shed 5 bases and J shed 0 bases, with 11 bases lying between them. Germline V lookup: CDR1 KGHSH, CDR2 LQKENI. The CDR3 has 14 residues. This CDR3 reads CASSSTERSYEQYF. In DNA form, the CDR3 reads TGTGCCAGCTCATCAACGGAGCGCTCCTACGAGCAGTACTTC.

This clonotype has at least ten counts. The chain combines TRBV29-1 with TRBJ2-3, with 10 bases identical to TRBD2. CDR3 length: 14 residues. CDR1 SQVTM and CDR2 ANQGSEA come from the germline V gene. Trimming at V came to 4 bases and at J to 14 bases, leaving 15 bases not matched to a gene. CDR3 sequence: CSVAGLAEHRYAYF. DNA for the CDR3: TGCAGCGTTGCCGGACTAGCGGAGCACAGATACGCGTATTTT.

This sequence joins TRBV18 and TRBJ2-4; a weak D match, TRBD2 (7 bases). Gene TRBJ2-7 matches the end of the DNA better, so the J call may be wrong. There are 15 residues in the CDR3. The germline V gene has CDR1 KGHSH and CDR2 LQKENI. CDR3 bases: TGTGCCAGCTCACTTCGGGAGGTGGACAGCTCCGAGCAGTACTTC. This codes for CASSLREVDSSEQYF.

The chain combines TRBV2 with TRBJ1-2; D call uncertain. V was clipped by 5 bases and J by 4 bases, with 8 bases between them. This CDR3 is built from 12 residues. Germline V gives CDR1 SNHLY, CDR2 FYNNEI. CDR3 region: CASSQDTYGYTF. The CDR3 nucleotides are TGTGCCAGCAGTCAAGACACCTATGGCTACACCTTC.

This chain connects TRBV29-1 to TRBJ2-4; 9 nucleotides align to TRBD1. The CDR3 is 18 amino acids. The V and J ends lost 6 bases and 2 bases, in that order; junction bases with no gene match: 17. CDR1 and CDR2 (germline): SQVTM, ANQGSEA. The CDR3 DNA sequence: TGCAGCGTCGCAACCAGGACTGGGACAGGGTCTACCAAAAACATTCAGTACTTC. Its translation is CSVATRTGTGSTKNIQYF.

This clonotype was detected a few times. The chain carries TRBV29-1 and TRBJ2-1; weak D call: TRBD1 (6 bases). The V gene's germline CDR1 is SQVTM and CDR2 ANQGSEA. This CDR3 comprises 13 residues. V was clipped by 7 bases and J by 0 bases, with 10 bases between them. CDR3 DNA: TGCAGCGGTACAGGGAGCTCCTACAATGAGCAGTTCTTC. Its translation: CSGTGSSYNEQFF.